The clone carrying this TCR beta chain has just a few counts. Its antigen is unknown. The entry originates in a study of cytomegalovirus exposure and HLA in healthy donors. General observations from the study: HLA alleles were associated with 15,000 to 20,000 TCR beta sequences in a later analysis at 0.05 false discovery rate. In an earlier analysis, in fewer than 700 donors, most V segments appeared productive either ~87% or ~30% of the time. High sensitivity and specificity were reportedly achieved when the classifier diagnosed cytomegalovirus status. The HLA-A and HLA-B alleles of most subjects were reportedly predicted accurately from TCR beta sequences.

The CDR3 runs 14 residues. Trimming removed 1 base at V and 7 bases at J, with 13 bases between. CDR1 is SEHNR, CDR2 FQNEAQ, per germline (reference sequence). Primers: 60 Vbeta forward and 13 Jbeta reverse. Some clones are missing from TCRdb's copy, which holds only in-frame ones; the method was immunoSEQ multiplex PCR. This table has about 220,000 clones, over 65% appearing once. The sequencing input was PBMCs. The gene calls are TRBV7-9 and TRBJ1-2, with D possibly matching TRBD1 (5 bases). The source of this sequence is a man aged 18 to 29 in good health and CMV-seronegative. The CDR3: CASSLVQGTGGYTF. The DNA of the CDR3 is TGTGCCAGCAGCTTAGTCCAGGGCACGGGTGGCTACACCTTC.